These T cell receptor beta chains were read from a single sample in a study of blood T cell repertoires in COVID-19. The data were produced by immunoSEQ multiplex PCR, yet TCRdb's version contains in-frame clones alone and is incomplete. Of approximately 150,000 clones in the sample, approximately 86% were seen once. Sample: peripheral blood. The receptors here all came from a woman older than 75 with COVID-19, enrolled during active disease. Both conserved end residues are part of each CDR3. A D gene is named only where the DNA matches it firmly. A clone size is listed for some rows: how often the clone was seen (once, few, many), or a class if it is expanded.

clone size: -; V gene: TRBV28; D gene: TRBD1; J gene: TRBJ1-3; CDR3 DNA: TGTGCCAGCAGCCCGGGACAGGGGAACGAAAACACCATATATTTT; CDR3 protein: CASSPGQGNENTIYF
clone size: -; V gene: TRBV9; D gene: TRBD2; J gene: TRBJ2-7; CDR3 DNA: TGTGCCAGCAGCGTAGAGTCTAGCGGGAGGTTCGACGAGCAGTACTTC; CDR3 protein: CASSVESSGRFDEQYF
clone size: -; V gene: TRBV3-1/TRBV3-2; D gene: -; J gene: TRBJ1-6; CDR3 DNA: TGTGCCAGCAGCCAATCGGGGTTTGGAACGAATAATTCACCCCTCCACTTT; CDR3 protein: CASSQSGFGTNNSPLHF
clone size: -; V gene: TRBV5-4; D gene: -; J gene: TRBJ2-3; CDR3 DNA: TGTGCCAGCAGCCCCCAACTAATCACAGATACGCAGTATTTT; CDR3 protein: CASSPQLITDTQYF
clone size: -; V gene: TRBV4-1; D gene: TRBD1; J gene: TRBJ1-5; CDR3 DNA: TGCGCCAGCAGCCAAGGCCCCGGGACAGGGGGGCAGCCCCAGCATTTT; CDR3 protein: CASSQGPGTGGQPQHF
clone size: few; V gene: TRBV7-9; D gene: TRBD1; J gene: TRBJ1-2; CDR3 DNA: TGTGCCAGCAGCCAAGGCAGGGGGACGGGAGATGGCTACACCTTC; CDR3 protein: CASSQGRGTGDGYTF
clone size: few; V gene: TRBV7-2; D gene: -; J gene: TRBJ2-2; CDR3 DNA: TGTGCCAGCAGCTTAGCCCGGGGGGCGATTGGGGAGCTGTTTTTT; CDR3 protein: CASSLARGAIGELFF
clone size: -; V gene: TRBV3-1/TRBV3-2; D gene: -; J gene: TRBJ1-5; CDR3 DNA: TGTGCCAGCAGCCAAGAGAATCCAGGGGTGGATCAGCCCCAGCATTTT; CDR3 protein: CASSQENPGVDQPQHF
clone size: -; V gene: TRBV7-2; D gene: -; J gene: TRBJ1-3; CDR3 DNA: TGTGCCAGCAGCGTGGGTGCTAGGGGGGGAAACACCATATATTTT; CDR3 protein: CASSVGARGGNTIYF
clone size: -; V gene: TRBV7-2; D gene: -; J gene: TRBJ2-1; CDR3 DNA: TGTGCCAGCAGCTTGCGTCAGGGCGGCAATGAGCAGTTCTTC; CDR3 protein: CASSLRQGGNEQFF
clone size: -; V gene: TRBV2; D gene: -; J gene: TRBJ2-5; CDR3 DNA: TGTGCCAGCAGTGAAGGGAGTGGCGAGACCCAGTACTTC; CDR3 protein: CASSEGSGETQYF
clone size: -; V gene: TRBV10-1; D gene: TRBD1; J gene: TRBJ2-5; CDR3 DNA: TGCGCCAGCAGTATAGGACAGGGAGGAGAGACCCAGTACTTC; CDR3 protein: CASSIGQGGETQYF
clone size: -; V gene: TRBV19; D gene: -; J gene: TRBJ2-1; CDR3 DNA: TGTGCCAGTAGTATGTCCGATGTCTCGGGAAATGAGCAGTTCTTC; CDR3 protein: CASSMSDVSGNEQFF
clone size: -; V gene: TRBV27; D gene: -; J gene: TRBJ2-1; CDR3 DNA: TGTGCCAGCAGATTCGAGTCCACCTCCTACAATGAGCAGTTCTTC; CDR3 protein: CASRFESTSYNEQFF
clone size: -; V gene: TRBV6-5; D gene: -; J gene: TRBJ2-1; CDR3 DNA: TGTGCCAGCAGTTACTCTCGGACTCCCTTTAACAATGAGCAGTTCTTC; CDR3 protein: CASSYSRTPFNNEQFF
clone size: -; V gene: TRBV11-3; D gene: TRBD1; J gene: TRBJ2-2; CDR3 DNA: TGTGCCACCGCGGGACAGGCCGGGGAGCTGTTTTTT; CDR3 protein: CATAGQAGELFF
clone size: -; V gene: TRBV28; D gene: TRBD2; J gene: TRBJ2-1; CDR3 DNA: TGTGCCAGTACACCTAGCGGGAGGTACAATGAGCAGTTCTTC; CDR3 protein: CASTPSGRYNEQFF
clone size: -; V gene: TRBV29-1; D gene: -; J gene: TRBJ1-3; CDR3 DNA: TGCAGCGTTACAGGGAACTCTGGAAACACCATATATTTT; CDR3 protein: CSVTGNSGNTIYF
clone size: once; V gene: TRBV20-1; D gene: -; J gene: TRBJ2-1; CDR3 DNA: TGCAGTGCGAGAGGGCGGTATGAGCAGTTCTTC; CDR3 protein: CSARGRYEQFF
clone size: -; V gene: TRBV4-1; D gene: -; J gene: TRBJ1-2; CDR3 DNA: TGCGCCAGCAGCCAAGATAGAGTCTATGGCTACACCTTC; CDR3 protein: CASSQDRVYGYTF
clone size: -; V gene: TRBV20-1; D gene: TRBD1; J gene: TRBJ2-7; CDR3 DNA: TGCAGTGCTAGTCGGACAGGGTACTCCTACGAGCAGTACTTC; CDR3 protein: CSASRTGYSYEQYF
clone size: -; V gene: TRBV18; D gene: TRBD1; J gene: TRBJ2-6; CDR3 DNA: TGTGCCAGCTCACCAGGGCAGGGGGCGCGCGGGGCCAACGTCCTGACTTTC; CDR3 protein: CASSPGQGARGANVLTF
clone size: -; V gene: TRBV4-2; D gene: TRBD2; J gene: TRBJ2-1; CDR3 DNA: TGTGCCAGCAGCCAAGAAGCGGGGGGTTACAATGAGCAGTTCTTC; CDR3 protein: CASSQEAGGYNEQFF
clone size: -; V gene: TRBV3-1/TRBV3-2; D gene: -; J gene: TRBJ2-1; CDR3 DNA: TGTGCCAGCAGCTCCTCATCGCGGGATGAGCAGTTCTTC; CDR3 protein: CASSSSSRDEQFF
clone size: -; V gene: TRBV9; D gene: TRBD2; J gene: TRBJ2-7; CDR3 DNA: TGTGCCAGCAGCCCCCGGGGGGATACCTACGAGCAGTACTTC; CDR3 protein: CASSPRGDTYEQYF
clone size: -; V gene: TRBV4-2; D gene: -; J gene: TRBJ2-3; CDR3 DNA: TGTGCCAGCAGCCAAGTCTCTACACAGGTTGATACGCAGTATTTT; CDR3 protein: CASSQVSTQVDTQYF
clone size: -; V gene: TRBV7-9; D gene: TRBD1; J gene: TRBJ2-7; CDR3 DNA: TGTGCCAGCAGCTTAGCGGGAAGGGGGCACGAGCAGTACTTC; CDR3 protein: CASSLAGRGHEQYF
clone size: -; V gene: TRBV5-1; D gene: -; J gene: TRBJ2-7; CDR3 DNA: TGCGCCAGCAGCTTGGACGGGTCCTACGAGCAGTACTTC; CDR3 protein: CASSLDGSYEQYF
clone size: -; V gene: TRBV6-5; D gene: -; J gene: TRBJ2-3; CDR3 DNA: TGTGCCAGCAGTTATGGGGCGACAGATACGCAGTATTTT; CDR3 protein: CASSYGATDTQYF